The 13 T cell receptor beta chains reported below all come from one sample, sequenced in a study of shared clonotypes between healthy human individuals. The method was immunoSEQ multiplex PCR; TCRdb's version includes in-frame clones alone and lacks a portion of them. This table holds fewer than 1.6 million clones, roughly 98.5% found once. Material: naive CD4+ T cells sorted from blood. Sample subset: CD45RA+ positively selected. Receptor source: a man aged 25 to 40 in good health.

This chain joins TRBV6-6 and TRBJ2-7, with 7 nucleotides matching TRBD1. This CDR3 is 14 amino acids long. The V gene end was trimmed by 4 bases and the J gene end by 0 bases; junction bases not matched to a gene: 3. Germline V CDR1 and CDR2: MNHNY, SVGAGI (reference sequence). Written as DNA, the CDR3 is TGTGCCAGCAGTTGGGGACAGTCCTCCTACGAGCAGTACTTC. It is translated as CASSWGQSSYEQYF.

CDR3 bases: TGTGCCAGCAGTTTGACCCACGAGCAGTACTTC. Translation: CASSLTHEQYF. The V and J genes are TRBV28 and TRBJ2-7, with D unclear. CDR3 size: 11 residues. Germline loops: CDR1 MDHEN, CDR2 SYDVKM. The V end lost 3 bases, the J end lost 5 bases, and 5 bases lay between the germline ends.

The DNA of the CDR3 is TGTGCCAGCAGTTTCCCCATCGGGAGCTCCTACAATGAGCAGTTCTTC. Amino acid sequence: CASSFPIGSSYNEQFF. The chain combines TRBV28 with TRBJ2-1; a weak D match, TRBD2 (6 bases). CDR1 and CDR2 (germline): MDHEN, SYDVKM. V dropped 3 bases and J dropped 0 bases, with 12 bases sitting between them. The CDR3 runs to 16 residues.

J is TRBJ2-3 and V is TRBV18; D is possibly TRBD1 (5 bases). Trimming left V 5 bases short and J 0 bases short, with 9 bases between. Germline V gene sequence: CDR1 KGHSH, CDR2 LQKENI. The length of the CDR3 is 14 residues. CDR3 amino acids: CASSTQESTDTQYF. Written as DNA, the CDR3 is TGTGCCAGCTCAACACAGGAGAGCACAGATACGCAGTATTTT.

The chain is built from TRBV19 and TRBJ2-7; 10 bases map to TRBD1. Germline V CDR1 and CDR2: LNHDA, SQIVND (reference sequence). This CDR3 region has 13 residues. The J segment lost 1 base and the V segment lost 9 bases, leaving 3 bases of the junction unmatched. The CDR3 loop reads CASRTGGSYEQYF. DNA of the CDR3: TGTGCCAGCCGGACAGGGGGTTCCTACGAGCAGTACTTC.

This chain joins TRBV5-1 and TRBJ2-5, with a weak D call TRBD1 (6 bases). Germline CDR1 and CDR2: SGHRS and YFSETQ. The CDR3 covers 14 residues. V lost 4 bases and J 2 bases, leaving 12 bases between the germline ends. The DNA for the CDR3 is TGCGCCAGCAGCCAACAGGGCCCTCAAGAGACCCAGTACTTC. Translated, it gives CASSQQGPQETQYF.

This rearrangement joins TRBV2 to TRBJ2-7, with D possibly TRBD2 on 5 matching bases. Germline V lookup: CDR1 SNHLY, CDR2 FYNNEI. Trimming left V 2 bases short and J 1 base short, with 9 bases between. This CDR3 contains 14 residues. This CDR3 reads CASSERPGSYEQYF. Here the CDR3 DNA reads TGTGCCAGCAGTGAACGTCCGGGATCCTACGAGCAGTACTTC.

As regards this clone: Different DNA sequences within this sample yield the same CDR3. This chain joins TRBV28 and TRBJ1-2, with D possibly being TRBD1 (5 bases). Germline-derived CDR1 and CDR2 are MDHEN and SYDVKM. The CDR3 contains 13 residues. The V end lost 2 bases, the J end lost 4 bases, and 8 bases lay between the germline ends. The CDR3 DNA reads TGTGCCAGCAGTTTAGGGCAGGGCTATGGCTACACCTTC. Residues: CASSLGQGYGYTF.

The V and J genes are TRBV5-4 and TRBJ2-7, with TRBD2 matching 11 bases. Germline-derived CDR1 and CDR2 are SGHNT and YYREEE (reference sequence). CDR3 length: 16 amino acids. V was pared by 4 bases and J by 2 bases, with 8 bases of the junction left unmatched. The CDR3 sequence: CASSHELAGVPYEQYF. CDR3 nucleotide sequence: TGTGCCAGCAGCCACGAACTAGCGGGAGTCCCCTACGAGCAGTACTTC.

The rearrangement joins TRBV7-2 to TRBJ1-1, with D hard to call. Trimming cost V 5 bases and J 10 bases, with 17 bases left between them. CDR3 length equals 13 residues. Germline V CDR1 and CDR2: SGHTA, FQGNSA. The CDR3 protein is CASSPSHGKVAFF. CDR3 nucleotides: TGTGCCAGCAGCCCAAGCCACGGAAAGGTAGCTTTCTTT. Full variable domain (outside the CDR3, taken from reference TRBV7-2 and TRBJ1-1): GAGVSQSPSNKVTEKGKDVELRCDPISGHTALYWYRQSLGQGLEFLIYFQGNSAPDKSGLPSDRFSAERTGGSVSTLTIQRTQQEDSAVYLCASSPSHGKVAFFGQGTRLTVV.

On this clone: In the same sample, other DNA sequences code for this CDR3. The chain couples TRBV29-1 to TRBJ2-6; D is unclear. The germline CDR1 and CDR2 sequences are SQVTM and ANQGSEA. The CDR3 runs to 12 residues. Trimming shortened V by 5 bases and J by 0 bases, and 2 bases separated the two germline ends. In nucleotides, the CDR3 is TGCAGCGTTAGCTCTGGGGCCAACGTCCTGACTTTC. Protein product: CSVSSGANVLTF.

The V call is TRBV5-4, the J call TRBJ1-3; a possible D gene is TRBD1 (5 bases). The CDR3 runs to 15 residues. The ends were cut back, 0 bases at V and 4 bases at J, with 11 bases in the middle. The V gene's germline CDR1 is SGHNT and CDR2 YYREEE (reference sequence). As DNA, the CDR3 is TGTGCCAGCAGCTTGGAGGGGCGGGGAGGAAACACCATATATTTT. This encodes CASSLEGRGGNTIYF.

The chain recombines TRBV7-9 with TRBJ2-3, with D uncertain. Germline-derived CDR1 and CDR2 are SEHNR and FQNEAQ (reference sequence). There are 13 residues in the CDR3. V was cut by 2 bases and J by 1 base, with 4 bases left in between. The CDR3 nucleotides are TGTGCCAGCAGCTTAATCGGCACAGATACGCAGTATTTT. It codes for CASSLIGTDTQYF.